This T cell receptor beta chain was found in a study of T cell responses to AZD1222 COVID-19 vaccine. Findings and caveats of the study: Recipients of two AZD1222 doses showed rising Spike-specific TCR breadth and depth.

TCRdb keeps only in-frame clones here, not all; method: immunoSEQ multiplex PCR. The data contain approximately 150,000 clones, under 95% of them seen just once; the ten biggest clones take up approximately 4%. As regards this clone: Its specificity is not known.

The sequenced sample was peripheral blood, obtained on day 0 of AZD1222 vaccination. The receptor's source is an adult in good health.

This CDR3 is CASSPRVAGGSHEQYF. CDR3 in DNA: TGTGCCAGCAGCCCCCGAGTAGCGGGAGGTTCCCACGAGCAGTACTTC. V usage is TRBV9 and J usage is TRBJ2-7; TRBD2 matches at 10 bases. Trimming cost V 4 bases and J 5 bases; bases outside gene matches: 12. The V gene's germline CDR1 is SGDLS and CDR2 YYNGEE. This CDR3 has 16 amino acids.